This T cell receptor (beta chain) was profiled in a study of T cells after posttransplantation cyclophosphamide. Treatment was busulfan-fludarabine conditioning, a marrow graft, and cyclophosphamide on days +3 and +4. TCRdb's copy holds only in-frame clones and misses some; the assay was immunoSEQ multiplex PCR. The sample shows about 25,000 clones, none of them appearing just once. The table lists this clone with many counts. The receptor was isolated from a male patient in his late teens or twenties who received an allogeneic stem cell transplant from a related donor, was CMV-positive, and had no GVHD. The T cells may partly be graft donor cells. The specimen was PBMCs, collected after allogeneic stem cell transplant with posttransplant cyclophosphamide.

Here the CDR3 reads CASSLVSLGGTQYF. In DNA form, the CDR3 reads TGTGCCAGCAGCTTAGTGTCGCTAGGGGGTACGCAGTATTTT. The chain combines TRBV7-9 with TRBJ2-3; perhaps TRBD1 as D (6 bases). The V and J ends lost 1 base and 8 bases respectively, with 13 bases between them. The CDR3 sequence is 14 residues long. CDR1 and CDR2 (germline): SEHNR, FQNEAQ (reference sequence).